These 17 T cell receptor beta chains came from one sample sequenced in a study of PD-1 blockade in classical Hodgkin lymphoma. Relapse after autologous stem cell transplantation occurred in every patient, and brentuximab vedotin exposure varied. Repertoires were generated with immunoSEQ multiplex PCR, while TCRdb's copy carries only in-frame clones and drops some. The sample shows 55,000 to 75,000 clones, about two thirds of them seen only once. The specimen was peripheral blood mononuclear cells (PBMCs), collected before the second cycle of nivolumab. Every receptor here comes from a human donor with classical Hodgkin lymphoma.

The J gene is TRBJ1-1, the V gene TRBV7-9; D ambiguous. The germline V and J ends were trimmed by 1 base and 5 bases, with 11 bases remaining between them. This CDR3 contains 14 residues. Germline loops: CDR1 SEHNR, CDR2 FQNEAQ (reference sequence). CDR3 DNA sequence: TGTGCCAGCAGCTTAGGCTCGACGAGAACTGAAGCTTTCTTT. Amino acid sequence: CASSLGSTRTEAFF.

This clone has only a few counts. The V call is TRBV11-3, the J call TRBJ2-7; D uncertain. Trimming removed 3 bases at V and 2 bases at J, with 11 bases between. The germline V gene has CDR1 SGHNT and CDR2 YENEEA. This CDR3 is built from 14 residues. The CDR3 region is CASSFLGLTYEQYF. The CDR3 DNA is TGTGCCAGCAGCTTTTTGGGATTAACCTACGAGCAGTACTTC.

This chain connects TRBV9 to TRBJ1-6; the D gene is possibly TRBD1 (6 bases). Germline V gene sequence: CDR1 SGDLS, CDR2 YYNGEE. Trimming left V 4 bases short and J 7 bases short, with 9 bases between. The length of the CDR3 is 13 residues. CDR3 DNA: TGTGCCAGCAGCTATGGGGGCAATTCACCCCTCCACTTT. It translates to CASSYGGNSPLHF.

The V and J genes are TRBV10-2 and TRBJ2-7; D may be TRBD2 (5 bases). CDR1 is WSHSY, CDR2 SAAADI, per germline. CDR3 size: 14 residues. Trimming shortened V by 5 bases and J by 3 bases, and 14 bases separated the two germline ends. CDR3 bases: TGCGCCAGCAGTCCGGACTCTGTAAACTACGAGCAGTACTTC. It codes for CASSPDSVNYEQYF.

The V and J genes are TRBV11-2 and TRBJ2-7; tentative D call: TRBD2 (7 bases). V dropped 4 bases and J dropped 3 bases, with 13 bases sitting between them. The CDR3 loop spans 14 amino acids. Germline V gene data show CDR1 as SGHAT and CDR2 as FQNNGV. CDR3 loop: CASSWGGGNYEQYF. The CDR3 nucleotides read TGTGCCAGCAGCTGGGGGGGCGGGAACTACGAGCAGTACTTC.

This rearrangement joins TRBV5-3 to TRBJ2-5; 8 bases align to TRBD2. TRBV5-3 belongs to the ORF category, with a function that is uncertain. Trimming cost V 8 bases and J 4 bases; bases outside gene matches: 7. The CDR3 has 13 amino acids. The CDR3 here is CASSLAGGETQYF. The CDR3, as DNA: TGTGCCAGCAGTCTTGCGGGAGGAGAGACCCAGTACTTC.

For the CDR3, the DNA is TGTGCCAGTAGTTTGGACACTTTCGATACGCAGTATTTT. Its protein product is CASSLDTFDTQYF. V usage is TRBV19 and J usage is TRBJ2-3, with D tentatively TRBD1 (5 bases). This CDR3 has 13 amino acids. The germline V gene encodes CDR1 LNHDA and CDR2 SQIVND (reference sequence). Trimming pared 5 bases from V and 6 bases from J, leaving 12 bases between.

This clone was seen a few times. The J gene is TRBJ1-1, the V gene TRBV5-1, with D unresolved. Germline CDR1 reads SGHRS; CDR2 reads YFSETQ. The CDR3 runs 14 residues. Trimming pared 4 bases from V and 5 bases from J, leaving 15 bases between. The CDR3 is CASSPVPAGTEAFF. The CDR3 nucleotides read TGCGCCAGCAGCCCAGTCCCGGCGGGGACTGAAGCTTTCTTT.

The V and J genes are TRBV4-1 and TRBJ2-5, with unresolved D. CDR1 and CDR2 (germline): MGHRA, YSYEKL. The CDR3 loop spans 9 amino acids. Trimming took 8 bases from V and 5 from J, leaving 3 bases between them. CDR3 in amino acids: CASRETQYF. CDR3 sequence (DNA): TGCGCCAGCCGGGAGACCCAGTACTTC.

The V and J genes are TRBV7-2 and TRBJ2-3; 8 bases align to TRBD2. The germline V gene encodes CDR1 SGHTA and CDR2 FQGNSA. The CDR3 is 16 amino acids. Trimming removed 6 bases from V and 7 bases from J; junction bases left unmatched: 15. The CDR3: CASSPGGLLDAYTQYF. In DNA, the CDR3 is TGTGCCAGCAGTCCGGGGGGGCTCCTGGACGCATATACGCAGTATTTT.

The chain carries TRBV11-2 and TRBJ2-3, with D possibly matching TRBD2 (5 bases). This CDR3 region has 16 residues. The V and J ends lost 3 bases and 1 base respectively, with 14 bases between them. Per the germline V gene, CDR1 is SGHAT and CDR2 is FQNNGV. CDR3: CASSFSGLLRTDTQYF. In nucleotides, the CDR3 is TGTGCCAGCAGCTTTTCCGGACTCTTACGCACAGATACGCAGTATTTT. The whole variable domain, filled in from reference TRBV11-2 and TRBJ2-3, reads EAGVAQSPRYKIIEKRQSVAFWCNPISGHATLYWYQQILGQGPKLLIQFQNNGVVDDSQLPKDRFSAERLKGVDSTLKIQPAKLEDSAVYLCASSFSGLLRTDTQYFGPGTRLTVL.

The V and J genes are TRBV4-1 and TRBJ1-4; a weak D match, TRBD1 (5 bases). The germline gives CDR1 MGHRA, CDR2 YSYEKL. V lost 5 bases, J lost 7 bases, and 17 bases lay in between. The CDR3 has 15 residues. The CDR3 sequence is CASSSRQGGGEKLFF. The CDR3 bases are TGCGCCAGCAGCTCCCGGCAGGGTGGGGGTGAAAAACTGTTTTTT.

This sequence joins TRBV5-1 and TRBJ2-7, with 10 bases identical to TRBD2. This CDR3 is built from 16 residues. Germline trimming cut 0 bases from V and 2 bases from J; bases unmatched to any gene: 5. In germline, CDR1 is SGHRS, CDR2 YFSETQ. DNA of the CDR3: TGCGCCAGCAGCTTGGATAAAGCGGGAGGGGCCTACGAGCAGTACTTC. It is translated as CASSLDKAGGAYEQYF.

The DNA of the CDR3 is TGCGCCAGCAGCTTGGACGGTCTAGCGGGAGTAGAGACCCAGTACTTC. Translation: CASSLDGLAGVETQYF. The chain is built from TRBV5-1 and TRBJ2-5; 10 bases match TRBD2. Germline V gives CDR1 SGHRS, CDR2 YFSETQ. V gave up 0 bases and J gave up 4 bases; unmatched junction bases: 6. This CDR3 contains 16 residues.

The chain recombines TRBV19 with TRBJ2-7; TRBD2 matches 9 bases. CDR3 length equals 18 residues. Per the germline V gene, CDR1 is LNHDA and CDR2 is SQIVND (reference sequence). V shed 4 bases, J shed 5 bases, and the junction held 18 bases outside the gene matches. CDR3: CASSKPLGRGGRNHEQYF. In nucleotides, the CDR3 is TGTGCCAGTAGTAAACCCCTCGGGCGGGGGGGCCGGAACCACGAGCAGTACTTC.

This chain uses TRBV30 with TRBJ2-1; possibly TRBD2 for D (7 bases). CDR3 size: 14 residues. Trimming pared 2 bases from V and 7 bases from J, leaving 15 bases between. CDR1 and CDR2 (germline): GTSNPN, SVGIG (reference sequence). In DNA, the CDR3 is TGTGCCTGGAGTTCGGCGGGGGCGGGGAATGAGCAGTTCTTC. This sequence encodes CAWSSAGAGNEQFF.

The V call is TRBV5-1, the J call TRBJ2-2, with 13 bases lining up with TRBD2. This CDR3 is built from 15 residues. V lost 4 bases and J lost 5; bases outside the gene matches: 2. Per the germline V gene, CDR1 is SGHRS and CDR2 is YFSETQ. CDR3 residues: CASSPGLAGTGELFF. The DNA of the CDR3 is TGCGCCAGCAGCCCGGGACTAGCGGGGACCGGGGAGCTGTTTTTT.